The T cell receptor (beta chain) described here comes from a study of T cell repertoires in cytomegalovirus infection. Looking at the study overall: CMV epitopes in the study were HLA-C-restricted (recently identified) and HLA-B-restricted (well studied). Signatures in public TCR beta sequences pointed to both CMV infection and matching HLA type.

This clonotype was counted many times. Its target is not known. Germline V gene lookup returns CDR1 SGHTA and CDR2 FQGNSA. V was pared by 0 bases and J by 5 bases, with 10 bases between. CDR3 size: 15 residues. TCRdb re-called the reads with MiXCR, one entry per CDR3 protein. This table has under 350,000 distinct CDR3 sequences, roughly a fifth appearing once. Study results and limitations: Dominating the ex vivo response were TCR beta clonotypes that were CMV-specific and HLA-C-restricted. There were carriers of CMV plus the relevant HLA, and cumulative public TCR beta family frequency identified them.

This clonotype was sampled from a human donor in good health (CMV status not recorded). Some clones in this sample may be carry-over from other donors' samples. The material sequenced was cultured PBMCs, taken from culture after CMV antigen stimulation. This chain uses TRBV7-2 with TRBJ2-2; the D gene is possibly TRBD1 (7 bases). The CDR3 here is CASSLAQGGTGELFF. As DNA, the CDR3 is TGTGCCAGCAGCTTAGCCCAGGGGGGTACCGGGGAGCTGTTTTTT.